This T cell receptor (beta chain) was identified during a study of neurological immune-mediated disorders. General study findings and limits: Phylogenetic grouping put 18 of 34 multiple sclerosis patients' repertoires into one related-CDR3 cluster, a possible signature.

The cDNA came from 5'RACE with 10-nucleotide random UMIs. MiXCR, applied by TCRdb to the 5' RACE reads, yields one record per CDR3 protein. The sample has tens of thousands of distinct CDR3 sequences, under 4.5% seen once. V lost 6 bases and J lost 0; bases outside the gene matches: 1. The CDR3 consists of 13 residues. Unsorted libraries were generated from 2 million PBMCs. These cells had been stored in RNAlater at -80 C. This clonotype was seen many times. Its target is unknown. The clonotype was recovered from a woman between 45 and 65 years old with multiple sclerosis. Sequenced: PBMCs. The chain recombines TRBV12-3 or TRBV12-4 with TRBJ1-1; 7 nucleotides agree with TRBD1. The CDR3 spells CASRTGMNTEAFF. CDR3 bases: TGTGCCAGCAGGACAGGGATGAACACTGAAGCTTTCTTT.